This T cell receptor beta chain was identified during a study of identical twins. The V gene lost 5 bases and the J gene lost 3 bases, with 11 bases spanning the gap. This CDR3 is 14 amino acids long. CDR1 and CDR2 from the germline V gene are MNHNS and SASEGT. TCRdb recomputed calls from the 5' RACE reads with MiXCR, one row per CDR3 protein. Among 1.5 million to 2 million distinct CDR3 sequences listed, under 35% were seen once. What was sequenced was cord blood. The chain is built from TRBV6-1 and TRBJ2-1, with unresolved D. This clonotype was obtained from a newborn girl in good health. CDR3 protein: CASSSKPGYNEQFF. CDR3 bases: TGTGCCAGCAGTTCTAAACCGGGCTACAATGAGCAGTTCTTC.